The 4 T cell receptor beta chains below all came from one sample that was sequenced in a study of T cell responses to AZD1222 COVID-19 vaccine. Assay: immunoSEQ multiplex PCR; the TCRdb copy retains only in-frame clones and omits some. The table shows about 48,000 clones, with 89% occurring only once. Sequencing was performed on peripheral blood, taken 28 days after the second AZD1222 dose. The source of these receptors is an adult who received the AZD1222 COVID-19 vaccine.

V and J are TRBV28 and TRBJ2-7; D gene ambiguous. The germline V gene has CDR1 MDHEN and CDR2 SYDVKM. Trimming left V 6 bases short and J 1 base short, with 10 bases between. The CDR3 totals 13 residues. In nucleotides, the CDR3 is TGTGCCAGCAGCCCATCCTCATCCTACGAGCAGTACTTC. Translated, it gives CASSPSSSYEQYF.

The chain links TRBV5-6 to TRBJ1-6; TRBD1 aligns across 9 bases. The CDR3 is 17 amino acids. Trimming at V came to 4 bases and at J to 8 bases, leaving 13 bases not matched to a gene. Germline lookup yields CDR1 SGHDT and CDR2 YYEEEE. CDR3 DNA: TGTGCCAGCAGCCCACAAAAGGGGACAGGGACGCATTCACCCCTCCACTTT. It yields the protein CASSPQKGTGTHSPLHF.

The chain recombines TRBV2 with TRBJ2-7; 7 bases are a match to TRBD1. Germline-derived CDR1 and CDR2 are SNHLY and FYNNEI. Trimming took 5 bases from V and 3 from J; bases not matched to a gene: 7. This CDR3 comprises 14 residues. The CDR3 protein is CASSSGTESYEQYF. DNA for the CDR3: TGTGCCAGCAGTTCCGGGACAGAGAGCTACGAGCAGTACTTC.

This chain connects TRBV4-1 to TRBJ2-7; 8 bases fit TRBD2. Germline V gene lookup returns CDR1 MGHRA and CDR2 YSYEKL. V lost 4 bases, J lost 3 bases, and 2 bases stayed unmatched. There are 13 residues in the CDR3. The chain's CDR3 is CASSRSGSYEQYF. The CDR3 region has the DNA TGCGCCAGCAGCCGCAGCGGGAGCTACGAGCAGTACTTC.